The 17 T cell receptor beta chains in this list originate from one sample, sequenced in a study of T cells in Graves' hyperthyroidism and ophthalmopathy (dated 2019 in TCRdb). The library was built by means of multiplex PCR. Reads for this sample came from an Illumina HiSeq 2000. The TCR beta CDR3 regions were amplified from the RNA transcripts. The first round of RT-PCR for the TCR CDR3 was performed with the HTBI primer set and the Qiagen OneStep RT-PCR kit. The public reads were reprocessed in TCRdb via fastp at Q25 and MiXCR, keeping in-frame beta chains. CDR3 protein sequences are deduplicated, and each keeps its most common genes and DNA. For this sample there are 96,000 or so distinct CDR3 sequences; roughly half appear just once. The ten largest clonotypes hold around 30% of the sample. Sequenced material: blood. All receptors come from a woman between 40 and 55 years old with Graves' hyperthyroidism.

J is TRBJ2-7 and V is TRBV7-2; 9 bases fit TRBD1. Germline CDR1 reads SGHTA; CDR2 reads FQGNSA. The CDR3 totals 14 residues. V lost 11 bases to trimming and J lost 4 bases; unmatched junction nucleotides: 12. The CDR3: CAWSFGTGLYEQYF. DNA of the CDR3: TGTGCCTGGAGTTTCGGGACAGGGCTTTACGAGCAGTACTTC.

This clonotype was detected only once. The junction departs from the called germline gene at one end, perhaps through a read error. The V call is TRBV10-3, the J call TRBJ1-2; D call uncertain. This CDR3 region has 12 residues. CDR1 and CDR2 (germline): ENHRY, SYGVKD. In nucleotides, the CDR3 is TGTGGCATCAGTGGGAGCGCGGGGGGCTACACCTTC. This translates into CGISGSAGGYTF.

The chain recombines TRBV6-2 or TRBV6-3 with TRBJ2-2; 15 bases map to TRBD2. CDR3 length: 16 amino acids. Germline-derived CDR1 and CDR2 are MNHEY and SVGEGT. V shed 10 bases and J 5 bases; nucleotides not matched to a gene: 8. DNA for the CDR3: TGTGCCACCCCTTCCGGGACTAGCGGGGGGACCGGGGAGCTGTTTTTT. Translating gives CATPSGTSGGTGELFF.

This clonotype was recorded a few times. This chain connects TRBV30 to TRBJ2-6; D is unclear. V was pared by 5 bases and J by 0 bases, with 5 bases between. Germline loops: CDR1 GTSNPN, CDR2 SVGIG (reference sequence). This CDR3 spans 13 amino acids. The CDR3 region has the DNA TGTGCCTGGTCCAGCTCTGGGGCCAACGTCCTGACTTTC. This sequence encodes CAWSSSGANVLTF.

This clonotype was observed at least ten times. This chain joins TRBV28 and TRBJ1-2, with 7 bases lining up with TRBD1. With V trimmed by 7 bases and J by 5 bases, 7 bases remained unmatched. Germline CDR1 and CDR2: MDHEN and SYDVKM. The CDR3 length is 13 residues. The CDR3 nucleotides are TGTGCCAGCATAGGGAGGGGGCGATATGGCTACACCTTC. Translated, it gives CASIGRGRYGYTF.

This clonotype turned up a few times. Relative to the germline gene, one junction end is altered; a read error may explain this. This chain joins TRBV29-1 and TRBJ2-7; possible D gene TRBD2, 5 bases. This CDR3 is 12 amino acids long. Per germline, CDR1 SQVTM and CDR2 ANQGSEA. In DNA form, the CDR3 reads TGCAGCTTTGACCCGGCAGGAGGAAGGCAGTACTTC. This translates into CSFDPAGGRQYF.

The chain couples TRBV10-3 to TRBJ1-2, with D maybe TRBD1 (5 bases). The CDR3 is 14 amino acids. Germline-derived CDR1 and CDR2 are ENHRY and SYGVKD. V was trimmed by 0 bases and J by 5 bases, leaving 10 bases between them. The CDR3 is CAISESGVEYGYTF. Written as DNA, the CDR3 is TGTGCCATCAGTGAGTCGGGGGTAGAGTATGGCTACACCTTC.

This clonotype was observed many times. The chain links TRBV19 to TRBJ1-2; 9 nucleotides match TRBD1. The CDR3 runs 12 residues. Trimming took 6 bases from V and 8 from J; bases not matched to a gene: 4. Germline V lookup: CDR1 LNHDA, CDR2 SQIVND (reference sequence). DNA for the CDR3: TGTGCCAGTAGGAACAGGGGGCCCGGCTACACCTTC. Its translation is CASRNRGPGYTF.

This sequence joins TRBV5-1 and TRBJ2-7, with TRBD1 matching 9 bases. The CDR3 runs to 13 residues. CDR1 and CDR2 from the germline V gene are SGHRS and YFSETQ. J gave up 6 bases and V 4 bases, and 5 bases lay outside the gene matches. The CDR3 nucleotides are TGCGCCAGCAGCGGGACAGGGACCACCGAGCAGTACTTC. As protein: CASSGTGTTEQYF.

V and J are TRBV24-1 and TRBJ2-7, with 10 positions matching TRBD1. V gave up 3 bases and J gave up 5 bases; unmatched junction bases: 3. CDR1 is KGHDR and CDR2 is SFDVKD in the germline V gene. The CDR3 loop spans 14 amino acids. As DNA, the CDR3 is TGTGCCACCAGTGATGGGACAGGGGCCAACGAGCAGTACTTC. It translates to CATSDGTGANEQYF.

The chain recombines TRBV15 with TRBJ2-5; TRBD1 aligns across 10 bases. V gave up 10 bases and J gave up 5 bases; unmatched junction bases: 13. This CDR3 region has 15 residues. Germline CDR1 LNHNV, CDR2 YYDKDF (reference sequence). The CDR3 loop reads CASTRTGGMIETQYF. The CDR3, as DNA: TGTGCCAGCACTCGGACAGGGGGAATGATCGAGACCCAGTACTTC.

Notes on this clonotype: Lacking the conserved final phenylalanine or tryptophan, this CDR3 likely reflects a read error. The chain combines TRBV20-1 with TRBJ2-5; D may be TRBD2 (6 bases). Germline lookup yields CDR1 DFQATT and CDR2 SNEGSKA (reference sequence). This CDR3 spans 13 amino acids. Trimming cost V 0 bases and J 7 bases, with 12 bases left between them. The CDR3 sequence is CSARDGGPGTQYL. As DNA, the CDR3 is TGCAGTGCTAGAGATGGAGGGCCAGGGACCCAGTACCTC.

The genes are TRBV2 and TRBJ2-2; D not resolved. Germline V gene data show CDR1 as SNHLY and CDR2 as FYNNEI. V lost 4 bases and J 3 bases, leaving 9 bases between the germline ends. This CDR3 is 14 amino acids long. The DNA for the CDR3 is TGTGCCAGCAGTGCATATGGCTACACCGGGGAGCTGTTTTTT. As protein: CASSAYGYTGELFF.

This clonotype was seen a few times. This chain joins TRBV29-1 and TRBJ2-5, with 9 bases that match TRBD1. V gave up 6 bases and J gave up 5 bases; unmatched junction bases: 4. CDR1 is SQVTM, CDR2 ANQGSEA, per germline. The CDR3 spans 12 residues. CDR3 sequence reads: CSVDRGWETQYF. The CDR3 DNA sequence: TGCAGCGTCGACAGGGGGTGGGAGACCCAGTACTTC.

A word on this clonotype: A clone one base away is much larger, so this may be a read error. The V and J genes are TRBV12-3 or TRBV12-4 and TRBJ1-2, with a weak D call TRBD1 (6 bases). The CDR3 spans 13 residues. The V end lost 5 bases, the J end lost 4 bases, and 11 bases lay between the germline ends. The DNA for the CDR3 is TGTGCCAGCAGTCTGGACAGTACCTATGGCTACACCTTC. It specifies CASSLDSTYGYTF.

For this clonotype: Likely a read error: the CDR3 ends without its conserved phenylalanine or tryptophan. No DNA is shown, since the ends of the CDR3 on it are uncertain; the CDR3 is the one TCRdb lists. This chain connects TRBV24-1 to TRBJ1-5; TRBD1 is the table's D call, not checked against the DNA. From its first to its last residue, the CDR3 has 9 amino acids. Germline assignment: CDR1 KGHDR and CDR2 SFDVKD. The CDR3 here is CATSDPRQG.

A remark on this clonotype: This may be a read error: a much more frequent sequence differs by one nucleotide. Because it lacks the conserved phenylalanine or tryptophan at the end, this CDR3 is likely a read error. It is unclear where the CDR3 begins or ends on the DNA, so no DNA is shown, and the CDR3 is as TCRdb lists it. The J gene is TRBJ2-7, the V gene TRBV5-5; no DNA check was done on the table's D call, TRBD2. From germline, CDR1 is SGHKS and CDR2 YYEKEE (reference sequence). Termini included, the CDR3 measures 12 amino acids. The chain's CDR3 is CASSPRGGREYL.